A selection of T cell receptor beta chains follows, all from one sample in a study of OX40 agonist ivuxolimab in advanced cancers. Measured with immunoSEQ multiplex PCR; TCRdb has only the in-frame clones, and not every one. The table records under 85,000 clones, 87% of them present only once. The sample here was CD4+ or CD8+ T cells sorted from blood, taken in a trial of the OX40 agonist ivuxolimab. Source of these receptors: an adult with an advanced solid tumor such as melanoma, head and neck, liver or kidney cancer. Both conserved end residues are trimmed from each CDR3.

TRBJ1-1	TRBV11-2	ASSLTGNMNTEAF
TRBJ1-2	TRBV9	ASSVGGETNYGYT
TRBJ2-7	TRBV30	AWSSNLPFGQGSSYEQY
TRBJ1-1	TRBV5-1	ASSLVSGYNTEAF
TRBJ1-1	TRBV10-3	AISDPVGNTEAF
TRBJ1-2	TRBV5-1	ASSLTSGDGGGYT
TRBJ2-3	TRBV14	ASSQTADTQY
TRBJ1-6	TRBV30	AWSYRDTYNSPLH
TRBJ1-4	TRBV7-6	ASSLYTNEKLF
TRBJ2-5	TRBV15	ATSRARVETQY
TRBJ2-7	TRBV6-1	ASSEGLAGLSSYEQY
TRBJ1-6	TRBV19	ASKAGTSPLH
TRBJ1-5	TRBV27	ASSPRSFGQPQH
TRBJ1-1	TRBV15	ATSPRSVLNTEAF
TRBJ1-6	TRBV11-2	ASSLVSPSPLH
TRBJ2-5	TRBV5-6	ASSLSGETQY
TRBJ1-5	TRBV19	ASSRGTGGSQPQH
TRBJ2-1	TRBV7-9	ASITPAGGLYNEQF
TRBJ1-5	TRBV6-5	ASSYSRGHNQPQH
TRBJ1-5	TRBV27	ASSARQGHNQPQH
TRBJ1-1	TRBV5-6	ASSKIQGSTEAF
TRBJ2-7	TRBV5-1	ASSLAGGYYEQY
TRBJ2-2	TRBV27	ASSLGDPTTGELF
TRBJ2-1	TRBV6-1	ASSVAGDFYNEQF
TRBJ1-5	TRBV6-5	AISDRGTNQPQH
TRBJ2-3	TRBV6-5	ATRRGTYSDTQY
TRBJ1-6	TRBV30	AWSRGGRSPLH
TRBJ2-7	TRBV5-5	ASSLTHGTAIYEQY
TRBJ2-7	TRBV6-1	ASSQGPIGTYEQY
TRBJ2-5	TRBV19	ASSGQGQETQY
TRBJ2-3	TRBV2	ASSEYDTQY
TRBJ1-1	TRBV5-6	ASSLGGNTEAF
TRBJ1-5	TRBV25-1	ASRQTGSNQPQH
TRBJ2-5	TRBV30	AWSAGVQETQY
TRBJ2-7	TRBV28	ASRTIRPGGEQY
TRBJ2-5	TRBV9	ASSVGTQETQY
TRBJ1-5	TRBV7-2	ASSLGGYSNQPQH
TRBJ1-5	TRBV4-2	ASSQGGNQPQH
TRBJ1-1	TRBV5-4	ASSRGQNTEAF
TRBJ2-7	TRBV6-5	ASSYSASPISYEQY
TRBJ1-1	TRBV7-8	ASRNRAAEAF
TRBJ2-7	TRBV19	ASSKMGGTASSYEQY
TRBJ2-1	TRBV10-2	ASRDRIGEQF
TRBJ2-6	TRBV28	ASRNFRDLLSSGANVLT
TRBJ2-5	TRBV4-3	ASSQEDRLGETQY
TRBJ1-2	TRBV6-1	ASSARGNGYT
TRBJ2-1	TRBV7-9	ASSTPGNEQF
TRBJ1-5	TRBV19	ASSIRGHNQPQH
TRBJ2-5	TRBV2	ASSRDRGLETQY
TRBJ2-1	TRBV7-6	ASSLMRGAHNEQF
TRBJ2-6	TRBV19	ASGQGRGSGANVLT